This T cell receptor beta chain was sequenced in a study of blood T cell repertoires in COVID-19. Study summary: Whether acute or convalescent, the COVID-19 samples came from the United States, Italy and Spain. From T cells, B-cell-depleted T cells, or PBMCs came the material, which was cDNA or gDNA.

Original methodology: Estimates of nucleated cell counts were drawn from the amplification of reference gene primers. This table comes from immunoSEQ multiplex PCR, and its TCRdb copy is limited to in-frame clones, with some not included. That table supplies the V and J calls and clone size; D and trimming were determined from the DNA. The table shows roughly 30,000 clones, with over 75% occurring only once. V lost 5 bases, J lost 5 bases, and 17 bases lay in between. The CDR3 is made up of 15 amino acids. In germline, CDR1 is SGHAT, CDR2 FQNNGV. The origin of this receptor is a human donor in a cohort sampled during active COVID-19. The V and J genes are TRBV11-2 and TRBJ2-3; D unclear. The specimen was peripheral blood. This CDR3 is CASSLEVRPGDTQYF. The CDR3 nucleotides read TGTGCCAGCAGCCTCGAGGTGCGACCCGGAGATACGCAGTATTTT. The full variable domain, rest sourced from reference TRBV11-2 and TRBJ2-3, is EAGVAQSPRYKIIEKRQSVAFWCNPISGHATLYWYQQILGQGPKLLIQFQNNGVVDDSQLPKDRFSAERLKGVDSTLKIQPAKLEDSAVYLCASSLEVRPGDTQYFGPGTRLTVL.